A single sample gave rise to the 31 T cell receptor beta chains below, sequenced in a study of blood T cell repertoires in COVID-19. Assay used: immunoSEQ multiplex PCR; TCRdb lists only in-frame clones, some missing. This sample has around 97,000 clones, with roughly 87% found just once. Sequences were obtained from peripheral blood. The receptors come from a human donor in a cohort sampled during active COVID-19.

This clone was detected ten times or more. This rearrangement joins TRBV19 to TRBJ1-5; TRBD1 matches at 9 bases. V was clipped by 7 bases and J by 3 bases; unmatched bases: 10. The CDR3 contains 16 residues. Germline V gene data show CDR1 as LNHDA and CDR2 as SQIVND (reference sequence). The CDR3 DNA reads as TGTGCCAGTACCCTAAAGGGACAGGGAATCAATCAGCCCCAGCATTTT. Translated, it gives CASTLKGQGINQPQHF.

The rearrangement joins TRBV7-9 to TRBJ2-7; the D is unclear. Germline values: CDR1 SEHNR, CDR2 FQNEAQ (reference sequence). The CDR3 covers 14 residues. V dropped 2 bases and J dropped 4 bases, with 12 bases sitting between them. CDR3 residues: CASSLIEAEYEQYF. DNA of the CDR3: TGTGCCAGCAGCTTAATTGAGGCCGAATACGAGCAGTACTTC.

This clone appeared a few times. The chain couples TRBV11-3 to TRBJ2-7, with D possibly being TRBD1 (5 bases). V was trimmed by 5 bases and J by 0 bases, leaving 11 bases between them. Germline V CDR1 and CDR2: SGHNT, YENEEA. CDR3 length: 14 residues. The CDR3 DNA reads TGTGCCAGCAGCAAGGACACCTACTCCTACGAGCAGTACTTC. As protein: CASSKDTYSYEQYF. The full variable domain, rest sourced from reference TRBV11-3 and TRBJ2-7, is EAGVVQSPRYKIIEKKQPVAFWCNPISGHNTLYWYLQNLGQGPELLIRYENEEAVDDSQLPKDRFSAERLKGVDSTLKIQPAELGDSAVYLCASSKDTYSYEQYFGPGTRLTVT.

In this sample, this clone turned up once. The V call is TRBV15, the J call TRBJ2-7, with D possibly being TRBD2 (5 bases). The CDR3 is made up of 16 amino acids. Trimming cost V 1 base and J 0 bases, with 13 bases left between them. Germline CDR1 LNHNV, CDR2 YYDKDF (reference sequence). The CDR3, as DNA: TGTGCCACCAGCAGAGCGGCGTTAGCGAGCTCCTACGAGCAGTACTTC. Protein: CATSRAALASSYEQYF. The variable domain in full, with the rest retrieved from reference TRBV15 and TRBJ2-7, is DAMVIQNPRYQVTQFGKPVTLSCSQTLNHNVMYWYQQKSSQAPKLLFHYYDKDFNNEADTPDNFQSRRPNTSFCFLDIRSPGLGDTAMYLCATSRAALASSYEQYFGPGTRLTVT.

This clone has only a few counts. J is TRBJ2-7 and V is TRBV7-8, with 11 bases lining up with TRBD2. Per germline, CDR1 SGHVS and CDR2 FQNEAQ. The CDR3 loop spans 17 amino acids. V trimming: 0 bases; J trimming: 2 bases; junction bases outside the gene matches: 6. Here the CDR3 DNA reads TGTGCCAGCAGCTTAGCGACTAGCGGGACTTCGCCCTACGAGCAGTACTTC. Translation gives CASSLATSGTSPYEQYF.

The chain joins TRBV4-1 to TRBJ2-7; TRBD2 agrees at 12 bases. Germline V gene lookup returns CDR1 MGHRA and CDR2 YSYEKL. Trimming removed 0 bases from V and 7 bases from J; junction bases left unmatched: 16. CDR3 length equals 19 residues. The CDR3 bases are TGCGCCAGCAGCCAAGAAACTGTCCAGAGACTAGCGGGAGTGGAAGAGCAGTACTTC. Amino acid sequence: CASSQETVQRLAGVEEQYF.

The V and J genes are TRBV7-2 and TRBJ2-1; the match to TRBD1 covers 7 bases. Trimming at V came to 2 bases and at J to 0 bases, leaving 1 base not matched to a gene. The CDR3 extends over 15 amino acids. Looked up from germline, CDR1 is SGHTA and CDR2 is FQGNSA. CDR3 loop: CASSLRDSSYNEQFF. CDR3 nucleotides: TGTGCCAGCAGCTTAAGGGACAGCTCCTACAATGAGCAGTTCTTC.

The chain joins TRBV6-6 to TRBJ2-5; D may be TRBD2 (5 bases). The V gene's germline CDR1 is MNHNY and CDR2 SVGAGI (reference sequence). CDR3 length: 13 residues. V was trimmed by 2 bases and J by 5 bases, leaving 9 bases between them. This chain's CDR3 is CASSYTDYETQYF. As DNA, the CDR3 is TGTGCCAGCAGTTACACTGACTATGAGACCCAGTACTTC.

The CDR3 loop reads CASSQNGQVVANVLTF. DNA of the CDR3: TGCGCCAGCAGCCAGAATGGACAGGTAGTGGCCAACGTCCTGACTTTC. This chain uses TRBV5-1 with TRBJ2-6; TRBD1 aligns across 7 bases. Germline assignment: CDR1 SGHRS and CDR2 YFSETQ. This CDR3 region has 16 residues. V lost 4 bases to trimming and J lost 6 bases; unmatched junction nucleotides: 10.

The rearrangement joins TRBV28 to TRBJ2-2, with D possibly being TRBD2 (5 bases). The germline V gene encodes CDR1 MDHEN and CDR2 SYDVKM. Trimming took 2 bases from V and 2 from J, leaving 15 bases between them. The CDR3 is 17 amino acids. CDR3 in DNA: TGTGCCAGCAGTTTACTTAATAGCCTAGCCAACACCGGGGAGCTGTTTTTT. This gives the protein CASSLLNSLANTGELFF.

CDR3 residues: CAWSVGTGYGYTF. The CDR3 coding sequence is TGTGCCTGGAGTGTGGGGACAGGGTATGGCTACACCTTC. V is TRBV30 and J is TRBJ1-2; 9 bases align to TRBD1. The CDR3 runs 13 residues. Trimming took 0 bases from V and 5 from J; bases not matched to a gene: 1. Looked up from germline, CDR1 is GTSNPN and CDR2 is SVGIG (reference sequence).

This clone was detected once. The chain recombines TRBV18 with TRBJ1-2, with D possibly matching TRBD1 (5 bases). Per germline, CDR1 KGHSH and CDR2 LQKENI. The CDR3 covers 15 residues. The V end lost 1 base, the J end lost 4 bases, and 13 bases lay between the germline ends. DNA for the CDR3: TGTGCCAGCTCACCACGGGTGACAGCTTTCTATGGCTACACCTTC. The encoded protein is CASSPRVTAFYGYTF.

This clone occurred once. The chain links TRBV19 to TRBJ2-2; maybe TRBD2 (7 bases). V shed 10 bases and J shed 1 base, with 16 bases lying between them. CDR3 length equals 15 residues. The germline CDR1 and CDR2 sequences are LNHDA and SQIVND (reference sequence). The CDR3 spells CATPTGGENTGELFF. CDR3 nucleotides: TGTGCCACTCCGACGGGGGGCGAGAACACCGGGGAGCTGTTTTTT. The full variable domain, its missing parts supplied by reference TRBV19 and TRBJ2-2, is DGGITQSPKYLFRKEGQNVTLSCEQNLNHDAMYWYRQDPGQGLRLIYYSQIVNDFQKGDIAEGYSVSREKKESFPLTVTSAQKNPTAFYLCATPTGGENTGELFFGEGSRLTVL.

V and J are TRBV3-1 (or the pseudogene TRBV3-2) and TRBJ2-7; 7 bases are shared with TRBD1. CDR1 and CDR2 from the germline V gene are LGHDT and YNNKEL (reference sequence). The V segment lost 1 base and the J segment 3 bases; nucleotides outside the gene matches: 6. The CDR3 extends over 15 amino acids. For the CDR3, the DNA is TGTGCCAGCAGCCAAGGCCTGACAGGGAACTACGAGCAGTACTTC. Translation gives CASSQGLTGNYEQYF.

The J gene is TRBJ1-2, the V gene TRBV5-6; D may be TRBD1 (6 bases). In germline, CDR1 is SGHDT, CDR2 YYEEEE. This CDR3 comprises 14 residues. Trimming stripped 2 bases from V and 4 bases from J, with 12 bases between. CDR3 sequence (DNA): TGTGCCAGCAGCTTTGTATGGACAGCCTATGGCTACACCTTC. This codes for CASSFVWTAYGYTF.

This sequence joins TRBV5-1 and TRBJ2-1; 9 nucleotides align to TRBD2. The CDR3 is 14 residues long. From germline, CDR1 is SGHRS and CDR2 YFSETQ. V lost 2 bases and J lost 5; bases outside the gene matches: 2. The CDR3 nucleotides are TGCGCCAGCAGCTTTAGCGGGAGTGACAATGAGCAGTTCTTC. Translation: CASSFSGSDNEQFF.

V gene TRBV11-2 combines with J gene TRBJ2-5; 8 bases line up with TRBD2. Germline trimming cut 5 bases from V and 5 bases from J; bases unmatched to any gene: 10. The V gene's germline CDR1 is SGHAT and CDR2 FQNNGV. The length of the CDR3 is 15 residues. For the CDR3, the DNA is TGTGCCAGCAGCCCCGGCAGCGGGAGTGGGGAGACCCAGTACTTC. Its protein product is CASSPGSGSGETQYF.

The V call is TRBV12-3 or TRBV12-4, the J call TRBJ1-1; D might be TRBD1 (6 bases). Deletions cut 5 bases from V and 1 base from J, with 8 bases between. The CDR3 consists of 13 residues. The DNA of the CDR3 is TGTGCCAGCAGTACCAGGGGGAACACTGAAGCTTTCTTT. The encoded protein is CASSTRGNTEAFF.

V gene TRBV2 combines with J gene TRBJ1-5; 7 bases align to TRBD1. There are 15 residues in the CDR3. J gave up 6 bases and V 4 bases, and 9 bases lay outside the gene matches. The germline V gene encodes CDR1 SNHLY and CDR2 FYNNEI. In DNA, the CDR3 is TGTGCCAGCAGTGTACGACAGGGCCTCAGTCAGCCCCAGCATTTT. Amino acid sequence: CASSVRQGLSQPQHF.

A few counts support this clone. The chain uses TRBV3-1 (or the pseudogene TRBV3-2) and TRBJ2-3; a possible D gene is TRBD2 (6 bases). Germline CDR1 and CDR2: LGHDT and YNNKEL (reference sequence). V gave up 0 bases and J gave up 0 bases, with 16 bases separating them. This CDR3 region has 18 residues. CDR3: CASSQDPGSGASTDTQYF. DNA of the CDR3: TGTGCCAGCAGCCAAGATCCGGGTAGCGGAGCTAGCACAGATACGCAGTATTTT.

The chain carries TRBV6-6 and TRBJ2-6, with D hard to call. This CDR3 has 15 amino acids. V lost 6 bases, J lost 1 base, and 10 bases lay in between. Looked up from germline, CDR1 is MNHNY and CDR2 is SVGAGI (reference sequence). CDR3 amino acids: CASSPARSGANVLTF. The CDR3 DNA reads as TGTGCCAGCAGCCCCGCGAGGTCTGGGGCCAACGTCCTGACTTTC.

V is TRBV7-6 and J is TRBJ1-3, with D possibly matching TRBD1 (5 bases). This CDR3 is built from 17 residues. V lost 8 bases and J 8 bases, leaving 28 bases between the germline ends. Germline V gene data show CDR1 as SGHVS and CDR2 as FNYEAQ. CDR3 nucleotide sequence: TGTGCCAGCTACCCTACGGCCGTCGTCAGGGTGCAAGACACCATATATTTT. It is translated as CASYPTAVVRVQDTIYF.

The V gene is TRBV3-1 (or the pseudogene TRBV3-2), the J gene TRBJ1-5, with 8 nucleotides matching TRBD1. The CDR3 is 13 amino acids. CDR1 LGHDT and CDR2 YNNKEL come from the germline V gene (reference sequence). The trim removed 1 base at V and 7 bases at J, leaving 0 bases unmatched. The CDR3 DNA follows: TGTGCCAGCAGCCAAGGACAGGGGCAGCCCCAGCATTTT. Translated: CASSQGQGQPQHF.

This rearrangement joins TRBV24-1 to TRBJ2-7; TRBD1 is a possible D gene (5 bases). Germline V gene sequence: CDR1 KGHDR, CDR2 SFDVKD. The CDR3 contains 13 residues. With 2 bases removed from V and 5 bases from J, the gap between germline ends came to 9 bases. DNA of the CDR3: TGTGCCACCAGTGATTCCAGGGCCCACGAGCAGTACTTC. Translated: CATSDSRAHEQYF.

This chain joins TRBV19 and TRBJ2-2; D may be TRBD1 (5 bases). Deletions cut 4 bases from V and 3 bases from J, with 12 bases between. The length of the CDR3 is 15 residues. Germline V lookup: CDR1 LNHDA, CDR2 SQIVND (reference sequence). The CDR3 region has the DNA TGTGCCAGTAGTAGGATCCAGGGCGACACCGGGGAGCTGTTTTTT. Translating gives CASSRIQGDTGELFF. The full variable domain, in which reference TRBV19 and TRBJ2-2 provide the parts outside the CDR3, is DGGITQSPKYLFRKEGQNVTLSCEQNLNHDAMYWYRQDPGQGLRLIYYSQIVNDFQKGDIAEGYSVSREKKESFPLTVTSAQKNPTAFYLCASSRIQGDTGELFFGEGSRLTVL.

The CDR3 sequence: CASSAPEGAGGYNEQFF. The DNA for the CDR3 is TGTGCCAGCAGCGCCCCAGAAGGGGCGGGGGGGTACAATGAGCAGTTCTTC. The V call is TRBV9, the J call TRBJ2-1; 9 positions match TRBD2. The CDR3 has 17 amino acids. V shed 3 bases, J shed 4 bases, and the junction held 11 bases outside the gene matches. Per germline, CDR1 SGDLS and CDR2 YYNGEE.

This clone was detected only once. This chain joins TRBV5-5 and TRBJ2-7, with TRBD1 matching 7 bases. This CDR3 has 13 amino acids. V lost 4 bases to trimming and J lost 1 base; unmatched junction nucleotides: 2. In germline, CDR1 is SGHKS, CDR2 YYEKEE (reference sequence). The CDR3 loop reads CASSLGQSYEQYF. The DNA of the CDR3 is TGTGCCAGCAGCCTGGGACAGTCCTACGAGCAGTACTTC.

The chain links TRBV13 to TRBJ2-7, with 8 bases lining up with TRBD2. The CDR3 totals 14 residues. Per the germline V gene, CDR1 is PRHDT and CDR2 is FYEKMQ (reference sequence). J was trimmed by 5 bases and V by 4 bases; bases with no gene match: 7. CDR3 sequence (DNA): TGTGCCAGCAGCTCGGGACTAGATGTCGACGAGCAGTACTTC. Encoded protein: CASSSGLDVDEQYF.

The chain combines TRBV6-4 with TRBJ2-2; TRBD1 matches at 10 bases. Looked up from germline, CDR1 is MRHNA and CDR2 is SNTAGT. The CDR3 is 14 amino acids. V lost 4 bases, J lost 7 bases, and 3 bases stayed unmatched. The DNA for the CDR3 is TGTGCCAGCAGTGTGGACAGGGGGGTCGGGGAGCTGTTTTTT. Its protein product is CASSVDRGVGELFF.

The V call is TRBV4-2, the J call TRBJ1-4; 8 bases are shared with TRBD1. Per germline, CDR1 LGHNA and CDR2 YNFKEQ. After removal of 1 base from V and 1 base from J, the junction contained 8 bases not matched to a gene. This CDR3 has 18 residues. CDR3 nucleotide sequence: TGTGCCAGCAGCCAAGTATCACCCAGGGGGCTAACTAATGAAAAACTGTTTTTT. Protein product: CASSQVSPRGLTNEKLFF.

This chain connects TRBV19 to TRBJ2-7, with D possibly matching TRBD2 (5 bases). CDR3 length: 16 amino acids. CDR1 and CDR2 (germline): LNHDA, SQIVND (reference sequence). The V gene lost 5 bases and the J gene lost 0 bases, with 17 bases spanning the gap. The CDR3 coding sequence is TGTGCCAGTAGTGACGCCGGGGTAAAAGGCTCCTACGAGCAGTACTTC. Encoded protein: CASSDAGVKGSYEQYF.